The 32 T cell receptor beta chains given below trace back to one sample, sequenced in a study of identifying expanded T cells in peripheral blood (dated by TCRdb to 2018 to 2020). To prepare the library, the immunoSEQ multiplex PCR assay was applied. TCRdb limited this immuneACCESS table to in-frame rearrangements with V and J called. A share of clones is missing; checked studies link under half to unresolved V genes, and the rest is unexplained. In all, the sample holds 50,000 or so clones, and approximately 89% of those were seen once. Together, the top ten hold 3% to 4% of the sample. The source material was blood. Receptor source: a person aged 18-69 years in good health.

The chain couples TRBV2 to TRBJ2-6; 7 positions match TRBD1. Germline lookup yields CDR1 SNHLY and CDR2 FYNNEI. This CDR3 has 15 residues. The junction had 2 bases not matched to a gene; V was cut back by 4 bases and J by 2 bases. CDR3 protein: CASSVTGAGANVLTF. The CDR3, as DNA: TGTGCCAGCAGTGTTACAGGGGCTGGGGCCAACGTCCTGACTTTC.

The CDR3 sequence: CSVGGSREQYF. In DNA form, the CDR3 reads TGCAGCGTTGGGGGTAGCCGCGAGCAGTACTTC. The rearrangement joins TRBV29-1 to TRBJ2-7; no definite D call. V was shortened by 4 bases and J by 6 bases, with 10 bases between the two germline ends. The germline CDR1 and CDR2 sequences are SQVTM and ANQGSEA. The CDR3 has 11 amino acids.

This chain joins TRBV10-3 and TRBJ1-5; no reliable D call. CDR1 and CDR2 (germline): ENHRY, SYGVKD. The CDR3 has 14 residues. V was pared by 0 bases and J by 0 bases, with 3 bases between. This CDR3 reads CAISESGSNQPQHF. DNA for the CDR3: TGTGCCATCAGTGAGTCGGGTAGCAATCAGCCCCAGCATTTT.

The V gene is TRBV28, the J gene TRBJ2-1; TRBD1 might be the D (5 bases). CDR3 length: 16 amino acids. The germline gives CDR1 MDHEN, CDR2 SYDVKM. The V end was cut by 5 bases, the J end by 3 bases, with 17 bases between. This chain's CDR3 is CASSNIDRNFYNEQFF. The CDR3 coding sequence is TGTGCCAGCAGTAACATAGACAGAAACTTCTACAATGAGCAGTTCTTC. Full variable domain (missing parts from reference TRBV28 and TRBJ2-1): DVKVTQSSRYLVKRTGEKVFLECVQDMDHENMFWYRQDPGLGLRLIYFSYDVKMKEKGDIPEGYSVSREKKERFSLILESASTNQTSMYLCASSNIDRNFYNEQFFGPGTRLTVL.

V usage is TRBV13 and J usage is TRBJ2-1, with 7 bases aligning to TRBD2. This CDR3 comprises 16 residues. Germline CDR1 reads PRHDT; CDR2 reads FYEKMQ (reference sequence). J lost 7 bases, V lost 5 bases, and 14 bases had no gene match. The CDR3 reads CASSETGLSGSNEQFF. The CDR3 DNA sequence: TGTGCCAGCAGCGAAACGGGACTTAGCGGGTCAAATGAGCAGTTCTTC.

CDR3 in amino acids: CASSSISYNEQFF. CDR3 nucleotides: TGTGCCAGCAGTTCCATCTCCTACAATGAGCAGTTCTTC. V usage is TRBV25-1 and J usage is TRBJ2-1; D not certain. V was trimmed by 5 bases and J by 0 bases, leaving 5 bases between them. Germline V gene data show CDR1 as MGHDK and CDR2 as SYGVNS. This CDR3 is built from 13 residues.

The V and J genes are TRBV11-2 and TRBJ2-2, with TRBD1 identical over 7 bases. This CDR3 contains 19 residues. Unmatched junction bases numbered 19, after V lost 5 bases and J lost 4 bases. Germline assignment: CDR1 SGHAT and CDR2 FQNNGV. This chain's CDR3 is CASSLQGTVMTSFTGELFF. CDR3 DNA: TGTGCCAGCAGCCTACAGGGGACAGTAATGACTTCATTCACCGGGGAGCTGTTTTTT.

This sequence joins TRBV6-1 and TRBJ1-1; D is unresolved. The germline V gene encodes CDR1 MNHNS and CDR2 SASEGT. This CDR3 is built from 13 residues. V was pared by 6 bases and J by 8 bases, with 16 bases between. The CDR3 loop reads CASRRTYLIEAFF. For the CDR3, the DNA is TGTGCCAGCAGGAGGACGTATTTGATCGAAGCTTTCTTT.

There are a few counts of this clone. The V gene is TRBV19, the J gene TRBJ2-7; a weak D match, TRBD1 (5 bases). The CDR3 spans 14 residues. From germline, CDR1 is LNHDA and CDR2 SQIVND (reference sequence). The germline V and J ends were trimmed by 5 bases and 2 bases, with 13 bases remaining between them. The DNA of the CDR3 is TGTGCCAGTAGTCCTGTCAGGGCCCCCTACGAGCAGTACTTC. Its protein product is CASSPVRAPYEQYF.

The DNA of the CDR3 is TGTGCCAGCAGCTCAAGGGGTGCTGGGGCCAACGTCCTGACTTTC. Encoded protein: CASSSRGAGANVLTF. The chain links TRBV5-4 to TRBJ2-6; TRBD1 might be the D (5 bases). Germline values: CDR1 SGHNT, CDR2 YYREEE (reference sequence). Between the trimmed V and J ends, which lost 3 bases and 2 bases, there was a span of 9 bases. The CDR3 contains 15 residues.

The gene calls are TRBV15 and TRBJ2-4; TRBD2 aligns across 11 bases. The CDR3 loop spans 18 amino acids. Losses at the gene ends were 0 bases for V and 4 bases for J; bases not matched to a gene: 8. Germline V gives CDR1 LNHNV, CDR2 YYDKDF (reference sequence). Here the CDR3 reads CATSREGGTSGPKNIQYF. CDR3 coding DNA: TGTGCCACCAGCAGAGAAGGCGGGACTAGCGGACCAAAAAACATTCAGTACTTC.

This clone was detected once. The chain recombines TRBV9 with TRBJ2-2; TRBD1 or TRBD2 may be the D gene (5 bases each). Per germline, CDR1 SGDLS and CDR2 YYNGEE. This CDR3 is built from 17 residues. Trimming took off 0 bases at V and 8 bases at J, with 20 bases between the two ends. The CDR3 reads CASSVDFGTPRAGELFF. CDR3 in DNA: TGTGCCAGCAGCGTAGATTTTGGGACCCCGAGGGCTGGGGAGCTGTTTTTT.

The chain recombines TRBV6-5 with TRBJ1-1; D ambiguous. The length of the CDR3 is 14 residues. V was trimmed by 2 bases and J by 2 bases, leaving 9 bases between them. The germline gives CDR1 MNHEY, CDR2 SVGAGI. In DNA, the CDR3 is TGTGCCAGCAGTTACCAGGACGGCAACACTGAAGCTTTCTTT. Protein: CASSYQDGNTEAFF.

The DNA of the CDR3 is TGCGCCAGCAGCCAAGTGCAGGCAGGGAGTGGAAACACCATATATTTT. Amino acids: CASSQVQAGSGNTIYF. The chain recombines TRBV4-1 with TRBJ1-3; tentative D call: TRBD1 (5 bases). Germline V gene lookup returns CDR1 MGHRA and CDR2 YSYEKL. Trimming left V 1 base short and J 3 bases short, with 13 bases between. The CDR3 contains 16 residues.

The chain recombines TRBV28 with TRBJ2-1; 11 nucleotides match TRBD2. Germline-derived CDR1 and CDR2 are MDHEN and SYDVKM. The junction had 8 bases not matched to a gene; V was cut back by 4 bases and J by 6 bases. The CDR3 consists of 16 residues. CDR3 amino acids: CASSSKTSGILNEQFF. For the CDR3, the DNA is TGTGCCAGCAGTTCAAAGACTAGCGGGATACTCAATGAGCAGTTCTTC.

This chain connects TRBV5-4 to TRBJ2-1, with unresolved D. The germline CDR1 and CDR2 sequences are SGHNT and YYREEE (reference sequence). The CDR3 loop spans 16 amino acids. The V gene lost 0 bases and the J gene lost 2 bases, with 12 bases spanning the gap. The CDR3 coding sequence is TGTGCCAGCAGCTTGGCTACGGGTGCCGCCTACAATGAGCAGTTCTTC. Protein: CASSLATGAAYNEQFF.

The chain employs TRBV11-2 and TRBJ1-6; D is ambiguous. Germline lookup yields CDR1 SGHAT and CDR2 FQNNGV. The V end lost 0 bases, the J end lost 12 bases, and 9 bases lay between the germline ends. CDR3 length: 13 amino acids. The CDR3 sequence: CASSLDRSLPLHF. The DNA for the CDR3 is TGTGCCAGCAGCTTAGATCGTTCCCTACCCCTCCACTTT.

This clone has only one observation. The chain carries TRBV28 and TRBJ2-5; possibly TRBD1 for D (7 bases). The CDR3 contains 13 residues. V lost 11 bases to trimming and J lost 1 base, with 14 bases between them. The germline gives CDR1 MDHEN, CDR2 SYDVKM. The CDR3 nucleotides are TGTGCCGCGCACAGGGGAGGCCAAGAGACCCAGTACTTC. Amino acids: CAAHRGGQETQYF. Supplemented by reference TRBV28 and TRBJ2-5, the full variable domain reads DVKVTQSSRYLVKRTGEKVFLECVQDMDHENMFWYRQDPGLGLRLIYFSYDVKMKEKGDIPEGYSVSREKKERFSLILESASTNQTSMYLCAAHRGGQETQYFGPGTRLLVL.

The rearrangement joins TRBV15 to TRBJ1-2; 7 nucleotides agree with TRBD1. CDR1 and CDR2 (germline): LNHNV, YYDKDF (reference sequence). The CDR3 has 16 residues. Germline trimming cut 3 bases from V and 7 bases from J; bases unmatched to any gene: 14. The CDR3 DNA reads TGTGCCACCAGCAGGGGAGGAACAGGGGCCATAAGTGGCTACACCTTC. This encodes CATSRGGTGAISGYTF.

This chain connects TRBV6-6 to TRBJ1-6; D might be TRBD1 (6 bases). CDR1 and CDR2 (germline): MNHNY, SVGAGI (reference sequence). V was clipped by 10 bases and J by 7 bases, with 8 bases between them. This CDR3 is built from 11 residues. In nucleotides, the CDR3 is TGTGCCACCCAGGGGAATTCACCCCTCCACTTT. Protein: CATQGNSPLHF.

This clone was recorded only once. This chain links TRBV11-3 with TRBJ1-1, with D tentatively TRBD1 (6 bases). V lost 5 bases and J 1 base, leaving 8 bases between the germline ends. Germline V lookup: CDR1 SGHNT, CDR2 YENEEA. The CDR3 runs 13 residues. The CDR3 reads CASSRTANTEAFF. The CDR3 DNA is TGTGCCAGCAGCAGGACAGCGAACACTGAAGCTTTCTTT.

The chain employs TRBV5-4 and TRBJ2-7; D is uncertain. V was clipped by 0 bases and J by 7 bases, with 11 bases between them. Germline values: CDR1 SGHNT, CDR2 YYREEE (reference sequence). CDR3 length equals 13 residues. The CDR3 bases are TGTGCCAGCAGCTTGGAGGGTCCCGGGGAGCAGTACTTC. Protein: CASSLEGPGEQYF.

This chain joins TRBV2 and TRBJ1-4; 7 nucleotides match TRBD1. Unmatched junction bases numbered 6, after V lost 3 bases and J lost 14 bases. Per the germline V gene, CDR1 is SNHLY and CDR2 is FYNNEI. The CDR3 is 12 amino acids. CDR3: CASSEKPGQLFF. The CDR3 coding sequence is TGTGCCAGCAGTGAGAAGCCGGGACAGCTGTTTTTT.

This sequence joins TRBV29-1 and TRBJ1-2; no clear D. This CDR3 is built from 13 residues. V shed 7 bases and J shed 12 bases, with 24 bases lying between them. Germline CDR1 reads SQVTM; CDR2 reads ANQGSEA. CDR3 residues: CSAWSGFLSPHTF. CDR3 DNA: TGCAGCGCCTGGTCTGGTTTTCTCTCTCCCCACACCTTC.

This clone was seen a single time. The chain has TRBV5-4 and TRBJ2-3, with 7 positions matching TRBD2. The CDR3 runs to 15 residues. Germline values: CDR1 SGHNT, CDR2 YYREEE (reference sequence). Trimming took 0 bases from V and 2 from J; bases not matched to a gene: 3. The CDR3 loop is CASSLATSYTDTQYF. The DNA for the CDR3 is TGTGCCAGCAGCTTGGCGACTAGCTACACAGATACGCAGTATTTT.

This chain uses TRBV4-3 with TRBJ1-1, with D hard to call. V was pared by 0 bases and J by 3 bases, with 11 bases between. The CDR3 spans 15 residues. CDR1 and CDR2 (germline): LGHNA, YSLEER. The CDR3 is CASSQDPSVYTEAFF. CDR3 bases: TGCGCCAGCAGCCAAGACCCGTCTGTGTACACTGAAGCTTTCTTT.

The gene calls are TRBV19 and TRBJ2-3, with D possibly TRBD1 on 5 matching bases. The CDR3 has 15 amino acids. The germline V gene has CDR1 LNHDA and CDR2 SQIVND (reference sequence). V lost 3 bases and J lost 3, with 13 bases in between. The CDR3 DNA is TGTGCCAGTAGTATTGGCCCCCAGGGAACAGATACGCAGTATTTT. Protein product: CASSIGPQGTDTQYF.

The CDR3 nucleotides are TGTGCCAGCAGCTTAAAGACGACACCGGGAGAATTTGAAAAACTGTTTTTT. Encoded protein: CASSLKTTPGEFEKLFF. This sequence joins TRBV11-2 and TRBJ1-4; unclear D gene. The CDR3 has 17 residues. Trimming pared 2 bases from V and 7 bases from J, leaving 20 bases between. Germline V gene data show CDR1 as SGHAT and CDR2 as FQNNGV.

This clone was seen only a few times. CDR3 loop: CASSFDRDTEAFF. Here the CDR3 DNA reads TGTGCCAGCAGCTTTGATAGGGACACTGAAGCTTTCTTT. V gene TRBV7-2 combines with J gene TRBJ1-1; no firm D call. Trimming pared 3 bases from V and 3 bases from J, leaving 8 bases between. This CDR3 is 13 amino acids long. CDR1 and CDR2 (germline): SGHTA, FQGNSA.

This clone has only one observation. The chain couples TRBV6-6 to TRBJ2-7, with 9 nucleotides matching TRBD1. CDR1 MNHNY and CDR2 SVGAGI come from the germline V gene (reference sequence). The CDR3 sequence is 15 residues long. Germline trimming cut 2 bases from V and 6 bases from J; bases unmatched to any gene: 8. The DNA of the CDR3 is TGTGCCAGCAGTTACCCGGGACAGGGCGGACGCGAGCAGTACTTC. Encoded protein: CASSYPGQGGREQYF.

The chain carries TRBV27 and TRBJ2-6, with 9 bases lining up with TRBD1. The ends lost 4 bases at V and 0 bases at J; junction bases unmatched: 16. Germline CDR1 and CDR2: MNHEY and SMNVEV (reference sequence). This CDR3 region has 21 residues. Here the CDR3 DNA reads TGTGCCAGCAGTTCCGAGGGACAGGGCCGTTTGTCTCACTCTGGGGCCAACGTCCTGACTTTC. This translates into CASSSEGQGRLSHSGANVLTF.

This clone has just one count. V is TRBV7-8 and J is TRBJ2-7; tentative D call: TRBD2 (6 bases). Germline-derived CDR1 and CDR2 are SGHVS and FQNEAQ. Trimming took off 1 base at V and 2 bases at J, with 15 bases between the two ends. The CDR3 contains 16 residues. CDR3 in amino acids: CASSLGSGENPYEQYF. The CDR3 DNA reads as TGTGCCAGCAGCTTAGGCTCGGGAGAAAACCCCTACGAGCAGTACTTC.